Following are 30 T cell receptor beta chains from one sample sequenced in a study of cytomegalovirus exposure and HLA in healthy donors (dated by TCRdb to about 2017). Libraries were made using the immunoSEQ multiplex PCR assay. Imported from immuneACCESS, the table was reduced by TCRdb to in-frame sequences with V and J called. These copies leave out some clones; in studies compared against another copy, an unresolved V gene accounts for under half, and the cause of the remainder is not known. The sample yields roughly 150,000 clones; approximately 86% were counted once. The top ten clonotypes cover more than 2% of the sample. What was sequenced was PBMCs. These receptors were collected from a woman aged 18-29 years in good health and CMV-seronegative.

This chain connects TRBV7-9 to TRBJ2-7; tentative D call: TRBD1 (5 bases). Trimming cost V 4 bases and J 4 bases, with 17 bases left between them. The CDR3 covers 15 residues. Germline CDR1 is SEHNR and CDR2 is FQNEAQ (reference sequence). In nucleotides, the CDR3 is TGTGCCAGCAGCTCGTTAGACAGTGAAGCTTACGAGCAGTACTTC. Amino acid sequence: CASSSLDSEAYEQYF.

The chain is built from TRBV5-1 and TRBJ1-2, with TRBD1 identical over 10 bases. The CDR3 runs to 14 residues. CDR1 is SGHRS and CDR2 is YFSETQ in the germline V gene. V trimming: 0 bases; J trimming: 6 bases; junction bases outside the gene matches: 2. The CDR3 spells CASSLGQGADGYTF. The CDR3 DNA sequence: TGCGCCAGCAGCTTGGGACAGGGGGCGGATGGCTACACCTTC.

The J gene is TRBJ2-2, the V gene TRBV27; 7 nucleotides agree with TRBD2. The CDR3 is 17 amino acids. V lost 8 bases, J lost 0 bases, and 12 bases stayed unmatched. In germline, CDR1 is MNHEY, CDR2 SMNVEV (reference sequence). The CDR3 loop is CASGPFPGRSNTGELFF. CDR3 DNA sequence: TGTGCCAGCGGCCCCTTCCCCGGGAGGTCGAACACCGGGGAGCTGTTTTTT.

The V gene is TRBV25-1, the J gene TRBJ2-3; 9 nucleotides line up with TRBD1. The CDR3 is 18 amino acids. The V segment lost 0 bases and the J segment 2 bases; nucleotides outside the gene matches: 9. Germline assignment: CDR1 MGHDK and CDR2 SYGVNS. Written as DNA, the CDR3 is TGTGCCAGCAGTGAATACCGGGACAGGGAACCTTACACAGATACGCAGTATTTT. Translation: CASSEYRDREPYTDTQYF. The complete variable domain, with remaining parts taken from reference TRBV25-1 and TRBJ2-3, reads EADIYQTPRYLVIGTGKKITLECSQTMGHDKMYWYQQDPGMELHLIHYSYGVNSTEKGDLSSESTVSRIRTEHFPLTLESARPSHTSQYLCASSEYRDREPYTDTQYFGPGTRLTVL.

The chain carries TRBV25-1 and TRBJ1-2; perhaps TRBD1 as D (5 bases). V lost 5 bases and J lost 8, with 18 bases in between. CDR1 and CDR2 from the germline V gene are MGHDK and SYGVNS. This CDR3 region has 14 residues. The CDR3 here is CASSKTGRVGGYTF. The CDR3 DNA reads TGTGCCAGCAGTAAAACGGGCAGGGTGGGAGGCTACACCTTC.

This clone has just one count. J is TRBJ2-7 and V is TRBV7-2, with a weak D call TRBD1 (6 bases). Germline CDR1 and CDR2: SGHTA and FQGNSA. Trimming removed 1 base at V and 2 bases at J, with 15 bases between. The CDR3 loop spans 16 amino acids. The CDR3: CASSLGMRTDPYEQYF. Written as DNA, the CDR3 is TGTGCCAGCAGCTTAGGGATGAGGACAGACCCCTACGAGCAGTACTTC.

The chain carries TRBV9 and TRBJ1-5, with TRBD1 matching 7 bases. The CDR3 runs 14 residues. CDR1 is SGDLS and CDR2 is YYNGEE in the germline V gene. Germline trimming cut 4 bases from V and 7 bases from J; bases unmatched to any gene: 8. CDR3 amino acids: CASSSTGEKQPQHF. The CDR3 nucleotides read TGTGCCAGCAGCTCAACAGGGGAAAAGCAGCCCCAGCATTTT.

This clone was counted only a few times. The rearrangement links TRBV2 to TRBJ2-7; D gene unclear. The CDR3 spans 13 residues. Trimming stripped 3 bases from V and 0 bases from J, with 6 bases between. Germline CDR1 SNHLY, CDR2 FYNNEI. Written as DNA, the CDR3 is TGTGCCAGCAGTGACAGTCCCTCCTACGAGCAGTACTTC. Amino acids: CASSDSPSYEQYF.

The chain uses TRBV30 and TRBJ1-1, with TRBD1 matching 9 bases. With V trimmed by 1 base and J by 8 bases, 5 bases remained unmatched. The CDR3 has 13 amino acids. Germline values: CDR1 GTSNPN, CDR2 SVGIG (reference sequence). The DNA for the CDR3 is TGTGCCTGGAGTGAGTGGACAGGGGTCGAAGCTTTCTTT. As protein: CAWSEWTGVEAFF.

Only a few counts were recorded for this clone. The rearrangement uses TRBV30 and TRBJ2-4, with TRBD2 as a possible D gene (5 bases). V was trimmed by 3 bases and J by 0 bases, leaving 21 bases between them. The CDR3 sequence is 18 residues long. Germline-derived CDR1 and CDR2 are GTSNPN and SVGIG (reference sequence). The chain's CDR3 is CAWRRYGESFLAKNIQYF. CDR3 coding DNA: TGTGCCTGGAGACGATACGGGGAATCTTTCTTAGCCAAAAACATTCAGTACTTC.

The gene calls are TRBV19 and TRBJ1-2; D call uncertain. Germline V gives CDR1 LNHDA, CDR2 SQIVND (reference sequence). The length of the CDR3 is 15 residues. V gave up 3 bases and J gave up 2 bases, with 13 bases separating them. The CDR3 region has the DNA TGTGCCAGTAGTATGACGGGGTGGTACAACTATGGCTACACCTTC. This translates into CASSMTGWYNYGYTF.

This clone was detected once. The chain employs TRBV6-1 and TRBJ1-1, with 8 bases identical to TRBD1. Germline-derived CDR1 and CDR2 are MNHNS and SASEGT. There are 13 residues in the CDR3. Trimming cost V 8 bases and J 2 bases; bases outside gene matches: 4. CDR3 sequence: CASRTGTNTEAFF. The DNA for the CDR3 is TGTGCCAGCCGGACAGGGACAAACACTGAAGCTTTCTTT.

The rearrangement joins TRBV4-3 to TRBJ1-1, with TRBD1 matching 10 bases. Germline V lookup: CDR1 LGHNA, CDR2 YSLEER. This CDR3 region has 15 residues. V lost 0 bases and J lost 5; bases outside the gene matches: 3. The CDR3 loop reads CASSQELDRGTEAFF. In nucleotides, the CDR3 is TGCGCCAGCAGCCAAGAGCTGGACAGGGGGACTGAAGCTTTCTTT.

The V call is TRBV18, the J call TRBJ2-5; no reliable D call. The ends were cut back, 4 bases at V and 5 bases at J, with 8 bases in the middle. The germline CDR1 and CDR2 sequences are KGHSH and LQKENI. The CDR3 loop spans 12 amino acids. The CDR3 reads CASSLPIETQYF. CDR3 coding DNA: TGTGCCAGCTCACTACCCATCGAGACCCAGTACTTC.

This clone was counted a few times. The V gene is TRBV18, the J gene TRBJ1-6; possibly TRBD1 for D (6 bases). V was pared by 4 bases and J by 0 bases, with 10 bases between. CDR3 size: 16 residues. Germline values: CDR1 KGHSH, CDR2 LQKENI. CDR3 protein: CASSLGQSSYNSPLHF. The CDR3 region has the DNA TGTGCCAGCTCACTAGGACAGAGCTCCTATAATTCACCCCTCCACTTT.

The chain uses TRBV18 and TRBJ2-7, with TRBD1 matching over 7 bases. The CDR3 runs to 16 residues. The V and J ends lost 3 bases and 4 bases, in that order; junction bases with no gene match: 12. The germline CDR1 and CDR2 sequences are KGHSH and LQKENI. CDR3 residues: CASSPNDRVSKYEQYF. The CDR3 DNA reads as TGTGCCAGCTCACCGAACGACAGGGTTTCTAAGTACGAGCAGTACTTC.

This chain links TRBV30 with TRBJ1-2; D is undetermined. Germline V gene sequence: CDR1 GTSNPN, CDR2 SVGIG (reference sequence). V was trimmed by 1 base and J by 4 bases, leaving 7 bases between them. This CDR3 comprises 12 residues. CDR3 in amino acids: CAWSESSYGYTF. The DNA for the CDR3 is TGTGCCTGGAGTGAATCTTCCTATGGCTACACCTTC.

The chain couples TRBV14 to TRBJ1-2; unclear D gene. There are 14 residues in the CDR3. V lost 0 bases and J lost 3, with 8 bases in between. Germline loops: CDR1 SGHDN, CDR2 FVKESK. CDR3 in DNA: TGTGCCAGCAGCCAAGATTGGGAGTACTATGGCTACACCTTC. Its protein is CASSQDWEYYGYTF.

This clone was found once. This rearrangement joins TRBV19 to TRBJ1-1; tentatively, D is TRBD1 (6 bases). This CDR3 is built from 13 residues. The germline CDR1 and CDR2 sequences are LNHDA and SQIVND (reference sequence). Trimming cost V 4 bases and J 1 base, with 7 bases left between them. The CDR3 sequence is CASSKQGNTEAFF. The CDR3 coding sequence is TGTGCCAGTAGTAAACAGGGGAACACTGAAGCTTTCTTT.

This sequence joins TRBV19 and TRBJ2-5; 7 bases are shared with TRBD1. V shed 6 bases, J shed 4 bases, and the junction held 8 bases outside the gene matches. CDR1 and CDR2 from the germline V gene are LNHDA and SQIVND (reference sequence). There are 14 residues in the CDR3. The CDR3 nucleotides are TGTGCCAGTAGAGGGGGCGGCTCCGGAGAGACCCAGTACTTC. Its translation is CASRGGGSGETQYF.

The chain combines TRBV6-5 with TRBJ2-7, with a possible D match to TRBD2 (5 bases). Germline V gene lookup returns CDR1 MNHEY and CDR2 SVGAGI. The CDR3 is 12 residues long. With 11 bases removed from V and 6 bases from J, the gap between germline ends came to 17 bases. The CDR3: CACGPARSEQYF. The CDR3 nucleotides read TGTGCCTGCGGGCCTGCGAGGTCCGAGCAGTACTTC.

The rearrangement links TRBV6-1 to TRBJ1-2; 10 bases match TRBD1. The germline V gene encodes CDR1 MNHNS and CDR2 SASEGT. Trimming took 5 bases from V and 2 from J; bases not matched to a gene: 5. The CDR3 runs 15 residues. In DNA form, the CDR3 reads TGTGCCAGCAGTTCACCGGGACAGGGGAACTATGGCTACACCTTC. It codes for CASSSPGQGNYGYTF.

The CDR3 coding sequence is TGCGCCAGCAGCCAAGATATAACAGGGTTGGGGATGAACACTGAAGCTTTCTTT. Amino acids: CASSQDITGLGMNTEAFF. This sequence joins TRBV4-3 and TRBJ1-1; a possible D gene is TRBD1 (6 bases). Trimming stripped 0 bases from V and 0 bases from J, with 17 bases between. In germline, CDR1 is LGHNA, CDR2 YSLEER. This CDR3 spans 18 amino acids.

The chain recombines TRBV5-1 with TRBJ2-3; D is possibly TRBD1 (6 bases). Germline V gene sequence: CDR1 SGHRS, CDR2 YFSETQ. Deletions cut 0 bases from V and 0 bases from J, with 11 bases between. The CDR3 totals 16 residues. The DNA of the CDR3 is TGCGCCAGCAGCTTGGTTTTCACAGGGAGCACAGATACGCAGTATTTT. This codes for CASSLVFTGSTDTQYF.

CDR3 region: CASGLIVLAGVNNEQFF. CDR3 DNA sequence: TGTGCTAGTGGTTTGATAGTCCTAGCGGGAGTTAACAATGAGCAGTTCTTC. The chain couples TRBV12-5 to TRBJ2-1, with TRBD2 identical over 10 bases. The V segment lost 2 bases and the J segment 5 bases; nucleotides outside the gene matches: 9. Germline V gene lookup returns CDR1 LGHNT and CDR2 FRNRAP. The CDR3 sequence is 17 residues long. Full variable domain (outside the CDR3, taken from reference TRBV12-5 and TRBJ2-1): DARVTQTPRHKVTEMGQEVTMRCQPILGHNTVFWYRQTMMQGLELLAYFRNRAPLDDSGMPKDRFSAEMPDATLATLKIQPSEPRDSAVYFCASGLIVLAGVNNEQFFGPGTRLTVL.

CDR3 nucleotides: TGTGCCATCAGTGAGTCGAGGGGGACACAAGAGACCCAGTACTTC. As protein: CAISESRGTQETQYF. The rearrangement joins TRBV10-3 to TRBJ2-5; a weak D match, TRBD1 (6 bases). V lost 0 bases and J lost 2, with 10 bases in between. Germline V gene lookup returns CDR1 ENHRY and CDR2 SYGVKD. This CDR3 region has 15 residues.

This chain's CDR3 is CASSVALGVSGNTIYF. CDR3 DNA sequence: TGTGCCAGCAGCGTAGCTCTAGGGGTCTCTGGAAACACCATATATTTT. This chain connects TRBV9 to TRBJ1-3; D perhaps matches TRBD1 (5 bases). V lost 0 bases and J 0 bases, leaving 10 bases between the germline ends. The CDR3 is 16 amino acids. Germline V CDR1 and CDR2: SGDLS, YYNGEE.

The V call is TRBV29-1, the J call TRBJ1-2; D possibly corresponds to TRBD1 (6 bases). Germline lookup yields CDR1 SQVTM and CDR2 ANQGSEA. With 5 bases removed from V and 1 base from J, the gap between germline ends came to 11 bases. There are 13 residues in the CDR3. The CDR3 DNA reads TGCAGCGTTCAGGGGCCGGGTAACTATGGCTACACCTTC. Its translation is CSVQGPGNYGYTF.

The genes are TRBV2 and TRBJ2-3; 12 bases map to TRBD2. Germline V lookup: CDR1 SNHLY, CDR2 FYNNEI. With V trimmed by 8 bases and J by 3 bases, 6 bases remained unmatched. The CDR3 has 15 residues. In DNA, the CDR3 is TGTGCCAGCCTAGCGGGGGGGCCCTATACAGATACGCAGTATTTT. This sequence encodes CASLAGGPYTDTQYF.

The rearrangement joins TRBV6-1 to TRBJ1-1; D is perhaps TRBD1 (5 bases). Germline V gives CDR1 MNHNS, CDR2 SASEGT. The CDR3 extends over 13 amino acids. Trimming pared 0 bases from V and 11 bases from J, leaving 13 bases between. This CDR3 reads CASSEAGSGEAFF. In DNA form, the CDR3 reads TGTGCCAGCAGTGAAGCGGGGTCGGGGGAGGCTTTCTTT.